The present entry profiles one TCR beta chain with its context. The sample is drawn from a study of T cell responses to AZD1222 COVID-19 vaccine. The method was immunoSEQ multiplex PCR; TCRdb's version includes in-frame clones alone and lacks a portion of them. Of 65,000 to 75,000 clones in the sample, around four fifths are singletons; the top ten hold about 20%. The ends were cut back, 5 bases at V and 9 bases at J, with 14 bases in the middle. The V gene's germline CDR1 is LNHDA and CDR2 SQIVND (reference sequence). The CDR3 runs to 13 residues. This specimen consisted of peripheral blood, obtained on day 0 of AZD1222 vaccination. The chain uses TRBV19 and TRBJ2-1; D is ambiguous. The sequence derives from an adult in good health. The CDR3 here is CASSLALIGEQFF. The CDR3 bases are TGTGCCAGTAGTTTGGCGTTAATCGGTGAGCAGTTCTTC.